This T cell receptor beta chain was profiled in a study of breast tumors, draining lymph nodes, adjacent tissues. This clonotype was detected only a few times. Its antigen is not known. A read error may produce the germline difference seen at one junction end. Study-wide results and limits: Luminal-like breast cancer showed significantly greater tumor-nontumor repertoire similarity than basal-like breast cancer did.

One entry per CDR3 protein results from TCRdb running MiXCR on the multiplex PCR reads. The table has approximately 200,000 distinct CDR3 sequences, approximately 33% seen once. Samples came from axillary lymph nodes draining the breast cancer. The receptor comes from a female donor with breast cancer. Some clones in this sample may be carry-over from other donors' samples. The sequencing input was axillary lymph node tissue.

The DNA of the CDR3 is TGTGCCAGTAGTAAGAGCGGGGGGGCCGTGGCCAAAAACATTCAGTCCTTC. It yields the protein CASSKSGGAVAKNIQSF. V usage is TRBV19 and J usage is TRBJ2-4; the match to TRBD2 covers 10 bases. Germline values: CDR1 LNHDA, CDR2 SQIVND (reference sequence). This CDR3 has 17 amino acids.